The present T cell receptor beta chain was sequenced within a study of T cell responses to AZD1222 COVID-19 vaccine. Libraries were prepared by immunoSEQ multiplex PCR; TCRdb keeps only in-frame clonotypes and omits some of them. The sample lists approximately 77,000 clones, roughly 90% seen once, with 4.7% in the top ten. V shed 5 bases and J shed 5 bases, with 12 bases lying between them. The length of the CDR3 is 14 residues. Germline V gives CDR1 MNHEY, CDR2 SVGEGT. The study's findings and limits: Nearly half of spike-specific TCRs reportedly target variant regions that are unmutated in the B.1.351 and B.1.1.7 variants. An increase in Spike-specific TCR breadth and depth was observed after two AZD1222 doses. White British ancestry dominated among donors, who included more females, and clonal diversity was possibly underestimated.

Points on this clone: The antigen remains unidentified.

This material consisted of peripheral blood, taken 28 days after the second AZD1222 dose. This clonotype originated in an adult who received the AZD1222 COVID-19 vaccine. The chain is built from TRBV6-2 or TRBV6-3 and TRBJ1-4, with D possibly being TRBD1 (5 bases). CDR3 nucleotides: TGTGCCAGCAGTGCTAGACGGGGGAATGAAAAACTGTTTTTT. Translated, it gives CASSARRGNEKLFF.